The 25 T cell receptor beta chains below were found in one sample sequenced in a study of cytomegalovirus exposure and HLA in healthy donors. Clones were sequenced by immunoSEQ multiplex PCR, and TCRdb holds only the in-frame ones, with some missing. The sample consists of 150,000 or so clones, approximately 86% of them appearing once. The sequenced material came from PBMCs. Every receptor here comes from a human donor in good health.

The chain carries TRBV7-9 and TRBJ1-2; 8 bases are a match to TRBD1. Germline-derived CDR1 and CDR2 are SEHNR and FQNEAQ (reference sequence). With V trimmed by 3 bases and J by 6 bases, 3 bases remained unmatched. The CDR3 spans 13 residues. For the CDR3, the DNA is TGTGCCAGCAGCTTTGGGACAGGAGATGGCTACACCTTC. Amino acids: CASSFGTGDGYTF. The full variable domain, completed using reference TRBV7-9 and TRBJ1-2, is DTGVSQNPRHKITKRGQNVTFRCDPISEHNRLYWYRQTLGQGPEFLTYFQNEAQLEKSRLLSDRFSAERPKGSFSTLEIQRTEQGDSAMYLCASSFGTGDGYTFGSGTRLTVV.

V gene TRBV6-6 combines with J gene TRBJ1-4; no firm D call. This CDR3 has 16 residues. CDR1 is MNHNY, CDR2 SVGAGI, per germline (reference sequence). V shed 4 bases and J shed 5 bases, with 17 bases lying between them. The CDR3 DNA sequence: TGTGCCAGCAGTTTCGGTAATGTTGGGGAGAATGAAAAACTGTTTTTT. Its protein is CASSFGNVGENEKLFF.

The chain carries TRBV7-2 and TRBJ1-2, with a weak D call TRBD1 (5 bases). CDR1 is SGHTA, CDR2 FQGNSA, per germline. The CDR3 spans 11 residues. The germline V and J ends were trimmed by 8 bases and 3 bases, with 7 bases remaining between them. As DNA, the CDR3 is TGTGCCAGCGGGGACTACTATGGCTACACCTTC. Protein product: CASGDYYGYTF.

The chain links TRBV5-1 to TRBJ1-5; weak D call: TRBD1 (6 bases). Germline CDR1 is SGHRS and CDR2 is YFSETQ. The CDR3 length is 16 residues. V lost 0 bases to trimming and J lost 3 bases, with 13 bases between them. The CDR3 region has the DNA TGCGCCAGCAGCTTGGATCCGCAGGGGAACAATCAGCCCCAGCATTTT. Its translation is CASSLDPQGNNQPQHF.

This clone was counted only a few times. The chain has TRBV27 and TRBJ1-2; 7 nucleotides align to TRBD1. The germline CDR1 and CDR2 sequences are MNHEY and SMNVEV (reference sequence). The V and J ends lost 3 bases and 8 bases, in that order; junction bases with no gene match: 3. The CDR3 is made up of 12 amino acids. In DNA, the CDR3 is TGTGCCAGCAGTTTGGACAGGAGGGGCTACACCTTC. Protein product: CASSLDRRGYTF.

V usage is TRBV30 and J usage is TRBJ1-5; D is uncertain. The V end was cut by 0 bases, the J end by 5 bases, with 17 bases between. Germline CDR1 GTSNPN, CDR2 SVGIG (reference sequence). The CDR3 spans 16 residues. CDR3 in amino acids: CAWSVSGRGIDQPQHF. The CDR3 nucleotides are TGTGCCTGGAGTGTATCTGGGAGAGGGATCGATCAGCCCCAGCATTTT.

This chain connects TRBV4-3 to TRBJ1-1, with a tentative D call TRBD1 (6 bases). The germline gives CDR1 LGHNA, CDR2 YSLEER. V was shortened by 0 bases and J by 6 bases, with 14 bases between the two germline ends. The CDR3 length is 15 residues. The DNA of the CDR3 is TGCGCCAGCAGCCAAGAACAGGGACGACTGTCTGAAGCTTTCTTT. Translating it yields CASSQEQGRLSEAFF.

This clone was observed a handful of times. The V call is TRBV15, the J call TRBJ2-7; maybe TRBD2 (8 bases). CDR3 length: 16 residues. The germline V gene encodes CDR1 LNHNV and CDR2 YYDKDF (reference sequence). V gave up 0 bases and J gave up 7 bases, with 19 bases separating them. CDR3 in amino acids: CATSRDRGGAGGEQYF. DNA of the CDR3: TGTGCCACCAGCAGAGATCGAGGGGGCGCGGGGGGAGAGCAGTACTTC.

The rearrangement uses TRBV29-1 and TRBJ2-7; D uncertain. With 0 bases removed from V and 2 bases from J, the gap between germline ends came to 8 bases. This CDR3 spans 13 amino acids. The germline V gene encodes CDR1 SQVTM and CDR2 ANQGSEA. The CDR3 is CSVEEPLTYEQYF. In nucleotides, the CDR3 is TGCAGCGTTGAAGAACCACTTACCTACGAGCAGTACTTC.

This sequence joins TRBV4-1 and TRBJ2-5; TRBD1 aligns across 7 bases. Germline-derived CDR1 and CDR2 are MGHRA and YSYEKL. The junction had 7 bases not matched to a gene; V was cut back by 4 bases and J by 2 bases. The CDR3 totals 15 residues. Here the CDR3 DNA reads TGCGCCAGCAGCCGAATCGACAGGGAACAAGAGACCCAGTACTTC. It codes for CASSRIDREQETQYF.

The V and J genes are TRBV2 and TRBJ2-1; 10 positions agree with TRBD2. Germline-derived CDR1 and CDR2 are SNHLY and FYNNEI. The CDR3 totals 15 residues. Trimming at V came to 4 bases and at J to 0 bases, leaving 0 bases not matched to a gene. CDR3 bases: TGTGCCAGCAGTGCTAGCGGGAGCTCCTACAATGAGCAGTTCTTC. This codes for CASSASGSSYNEQFF.

This clone was counted only a few times. The chain joins TRBV7-8 to TRBJ1-1; D unresolved. V lost 0 bases and J lost 1, with 6 bases in between. The CDR3 sequence is 14 residues long. The V gene's germline CDR1 is SGHVS and CDR2 FQNEAQ. CDR3: CASSLASKNTEAFF. CDR3 bases: TGTGCCAGCAGCTTAGCGTCCAAGAACACTGAAGCTTTCTTT.

The V call is TRBV7-2, the J call TRBJ1-5; D is unresolved. CDR1 and CDR2 from the germline V gene are SGHTA and FQGNSA. This CDR3 has 15 residues. With 5 bases removed from V and 0 bases from J, the gap between germline ends came to 11 bases. In DNA form, the CDR3 reads TGTGCCAGCAGCCTCTCGGGGAATAGCAATCAGCCCCAGCATTTT. It specifies CASSLSGNSNQPQHF.

The chain is built from TRBV7-2 and TRBJ2-3, with D maybe TRBD1 (5 bases). V was cut by 3 bases and J by 8 bases, with 12 bases left in between. Per germline, CDR1 SGHTA and CDR2 FQGNSA. The CDR3 runs 13 residues. The DNA of the CDR3 is TGTGCCAGCAGCTTGGGCAGGGCGGCTACGCAGTATTTT. It is translated as CASSLGRAATQYF. Together with reference TRBV7-2 and TRBJ2-3, the CDR3 gives the full variable domain: GAGVSQSPSNKVTEKGKDVELRCDPISGHTALYWYRQSLGQGLEFLIYFQGNSAPDKSGLPSDRFSAERTGGSVSTLTIQRTQQEDSAVYLCASSLGRAATQYFGPGTRLTVL.

This chain uses TRBV7-9 with TRBJ1-2; 7 bases match TRBD1. The germline CDR1 and CDR2 sequences are SEHNR and FQNEAQ (reference sequence). V was clipped by 8 bases and J by 8 bases; unmatched bases: 5. The CDR3 length is 11 residues. The CDR3 loop reads CASRTGEGYTF. Written as DNA, the CDR3 is TGTGCCAGCCGAACAGGGGAGGGCTACACCTTC.

The chain joins TRBV30 to TRBJ2-3; D ambiguous. The V end lost 4 bases, the J end lost 3 bases, and 11 bases lay between the germline ends. Per the germline V gene, CDR1 is GTSNPN and CDR2 is SVGIG (reference sequence). The CDR3 runs 13 residues. CDR3 loop: CAWTIRKTDTQYF. Here the CDR3 DNA reads TGTGCCTGGACTATCCGAAAAACAGATACGCAGTATTTT.

This clone turned up a few times. The gene calls are TRBV11-2 and TRBJ2-4; D is possibly TRBD2 (6 bases). The germline V gene encodes CDR1 SGHAT and CDR2 FQNNGV. The germline V and J ends were trimmed by 1 base and 0 bases, with 10 bases remaining between them. This CDR3 has 16 residues. The CDR3 nucleotides read TGTGCCAGCAGCTTAGGGCGGGGATTAGCCAAAAACATTCAGTACTTC. It encodes CASSLGRGLAKNIQYF.

J is TRBJ1-6 and V is TRBV5-5, with 7 bases identical to TRBD1. V dropped 2 bases and J dropped 7; count of bases not matched to a gene: 3. The CDR3 runs to 14 residues. Germline V gives CDR1 SGHKS, CDR2 YYEKEE (reference sequence). In DNA, the CDR3 is TGTGCCAGCAGCTTAACGACAGGGAATTCACCCCTCCACTTT. Protein: CASSLTTGNSPLHF.

The gene calls are TRBV6-5 and TRBJ2-2, with TRBD1 identical over 8 bases. Germline-derived CDR1 and CDR2 are MNHEY and SVGAGI. V gave up 6 bases and J gave up 4 bases; unmatched junction bases: 7. This CDR3 is built from 15 residues. The CDR3 reads CASSPGQGGTGELFF. The DNA for the CDR3 is TGTGCCAGCAGCCCCGGACAGGGTGGCACCGGGGAGCTGTTTTTT.

CDR3 nucleotides: TGTGCCAGCAGACCTACAGGGTTAAATAATTCACCCCTCCACTTT. It codes for CASRPTGLNNSPLHF. The V call is TRBV7-3, the J call TRBJ1-6; possibly TRBD1 for D (6 bases). The length of the CDR3 is 15 residues. Between the trimmed V and J ends, which lost 6 bases and 5 bases, there was a span of 14 bases. The germline V gene has CDR1 SGHTA and CDR2 FQGTGA.

The chain couples TRBV13 to TRBJ2-7; 8 nucleotides line up with TRBD1. Germline lookup yields CDR1 PRHDT and CDR2 FYEKMQ (reference sequence). V lost 5 bases, J lost 7 bases, and 13 bases stayed unmatched. The CDR3 is made up of 15 amino acids. The CDR3 DNA reads as TGTGCCAGCAGCCCCGGACAGGGAGCGCTTAAGGAGCAGTACTTC. It yields the protein CASSPGQGALKEQYF.

In its sample, this clone was seen once. The chain is built from TRBV27 and TRBJ1-2; D remains ambiguous. The CDR3 length is 15 residues. From germline, CDR1 is MNHEY and CDR2 SMNVEV (reference sequence). Trimming pared 5 bases from V and 3 bases from J, leaving 16 bases between. CDR3 DNA sequence: TGTGCCAGCAGTAAGCAACAACTAGGGCACTATGGCTACACCTTC. Its protein is CASSKQQLGHYGYTF.

V usage is TRBV4-2 and J usage is TRBJ2-2; TRBD2 matches at 12 bases. V dropped 4 bases and J dropped 6; count of bases not matched to a gene: 6. Germline CDR1 is LGHNA and CDR2 is YNFKEQ. This CDR3 has 16 amino acids. CDR3: CASSPSWTSGAGELFF. CDR3 in DNA: TGTGCCAGCAGCCCGAGTTGGACTAGCGGGGCCGGGGAGCTGTTTTTT.

This clone has just one count. The chain carries TRBV2 and TRBJ2-7; 8 bases are shared with TRBD1. There are 15 residues in the CDR3. With V trimmed by 7 bases and J by 1 base, 9 bases remained unmatched. Per germline, CDR1 SNHLY and CDR2 FYNNEI. CDR3: CASTAPGTGSYEQYF. The CDR3 nucleotides read TGTGCCAGCACCGCCCCCGGGACAGGTTCCTACGAGCAGTACTTC.

In its sample, this clone was seen a few times. The chain uses TRBV7-9 and TRBJ1-2; 7 nucleotides agree with TRBD1. The V and J ends lost 4 bases and 7 bases, in that order; junction bases with no gene match: 9. CDR1 is SEHNR and CDR2 is FQNEAQ in the germline V gene (reference sequence). This CDR3 is 14 amino acids long. Here the CDR3 DNA reads TGTGCCAGCAGCTCGGGACAGTGGAAGTCTGGCTACACCTTC. Its protein product is CASSSGQWKSGYTF.